The present TCR beta chain was sequenced within a study of cytomegalovirus exposure and HLA in healthy donors. The V gene end was trimmed by 5 bases and the J gene end by 1 base; junction bases not matched to a gene: 6. CDR1 LNHNV and CDR2 YYDKDF come from the germline V gene (reference sequence). The CDR3 is 15 residues long. When sampled, the donors appeared nominally healthy, though they likely had unrecorded immune exposures. This clone has just a few counts. A multiplex PCR was run with 60 Vbeta primers and 13 Jbeta primers. This table comes from immunoSEQ multiplex PCR, and its TCRdb copy is limited to in-frame clones, with some not included. The table includes about 150,000 clones, 70% to 85% detected once.

Sequenced sample: PBMCs. The source of this sequence is a woman aged 50 to 65 in good health and CMV-seropositive. This chain uses TRBV15 with TRBJ2-3; 7 bases line up with TRBD2. CDR3 DNA: TGTGCCACCAGCCTTCGCGCGGGGGGCACAGATACGCAGTATTTT. This gives the protein CATSLRAGGTDTQYF.